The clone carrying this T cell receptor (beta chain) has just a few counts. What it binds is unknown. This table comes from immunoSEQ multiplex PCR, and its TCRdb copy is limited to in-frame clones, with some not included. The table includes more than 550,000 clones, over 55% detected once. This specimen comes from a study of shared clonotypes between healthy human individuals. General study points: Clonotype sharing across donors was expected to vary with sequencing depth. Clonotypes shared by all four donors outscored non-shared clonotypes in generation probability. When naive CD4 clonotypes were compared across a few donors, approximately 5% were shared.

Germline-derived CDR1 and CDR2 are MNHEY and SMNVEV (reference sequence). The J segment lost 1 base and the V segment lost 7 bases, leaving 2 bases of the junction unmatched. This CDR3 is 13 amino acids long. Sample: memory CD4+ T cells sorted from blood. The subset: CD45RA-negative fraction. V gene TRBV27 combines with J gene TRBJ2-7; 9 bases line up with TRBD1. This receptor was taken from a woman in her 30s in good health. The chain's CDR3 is CASIGTGSYEQYF. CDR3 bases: TGTGCCAGCATCGGGACAGGGTCCTACGAGCAGTACTTC.